Presented here are 3 T cell receptor beta chains from one specimen sequenced in a study of blood T cell repertoires in COVID-19. Some clones are missing from TCRdb's copy, which holds only in-frame ones; the method was immunoSEQ multiplex PCR. This sample has fewer than 350,000 clones, with 90% found just once. Input material: PBMCs or T cells enriched from blood (not recorded which). These receptors all come from a woman between 18 and 30 years old with acute COVID-19.

This clone was observed many times. The rearrangement joins TRBV7-8 to TRBJ1-1; possible D gene TRBD1, 5 bases. Germline V CDR1 and CDR2: SGHVS, FQNEAQ. The CDR3 is made up of 14 amino acids. The germline V and J ends were trimmed by 4 bases and 3 bases, with 12 bases remaining between them. The CDR3 here is CASSWRDGDTEAFF. Here the CDR3 DNA reads TGTGCCAGCAGCTGGAGGGACGGGGACACTGAAGCTTTCTTT. The whole variable domain, remainder taken from reference TRBV7-8 and TRBJ1-1, is GAGVSQSPRYKVAKRGQDVALRCDPISGHVSLFWYQQALGQGPEFLTYFQNEAQLDKSGLPSDRFFAERPEGSVSTLKIQRTQQEDSAVYLCASSWRDGDTEAFFGQGTRLTVV.

This clone was counted only a few times. J is TRBJ1-2 and V is TRBV12-3 or TRBV12-4; D is perhaps TRBD1 (5 bases). V shed 3 bases and J shed 4 bases, with 9 bases lying between them. This CDR3 comprises 13 residues. CDR3 sequence: CASSLGGVYGYTF. The CDR3 DNA sequence: TGTGCCAGCAGTTTGGGGGGAGTCTATGGCTACACCTTC.

This chain uses TRBV9 with TRBJ2-3; maybe TRBD2 (7 bases). Per germline, CDR1 SGDLS and CDR2 YYNGEE. The CDR3 extends over 17 amino acids. V was shortened by 2 bases and J by 0 bases, with 16 bases between the two germline ends. The CDR3 DNA follows: TGTGCCAGCAGCGTCGGAATGGGGGGGCCCAGCACAGATACGCAGTATTTT. Protein: CASSVGMGGPSTDTQYF.